These 17 T cell receptor beta chains came from one sample sequenced in a study of T cells after yellow fever vaccination. TCRdb analysed the 5' RACE reads with MiXCR anew, one entry per CDR3 protein. The table lists about 300,000 distinct CDR3 sequences, less than 9.5% of them singletons. Source: CD4+ T cells sorted from PBMCs, taken 5 days after the yellow fever booster vaccination. These TCRs come from a man between 18 and 35 years old who received the YFV17D yellow fever vaccine.

This clonotype showed up many times. The genes are TRBV2 and TRBJ1-1; D gene ambiguous. V was clipped by 7 bases and J by 1 base, with 13 bases between them. The CDR3 extends over 14 amino acids. Per germline, CDR1 SNHLY and CDR2 FYNNEI. The CDR3 sequence: CASKAGRSNTEAFF. As DNA, the CDR3 is TGTGCCAGCAAGGCGGGGAGATCGAACACTGAAGCTTTCTTT.

This clonotype was observed a few times. The chain couples TRBV10-3 to TRBJ1-2; weak D call: TRBD1 (6 bases). Germline CDR1 and CDR2: ENHRY and SYGVKD. Trimming shortened V by 4 bases and J by 6 bases, and 18 bases separated the two germline ends. This CDR3 is 15 amino acids long. Here the CDR3 DNA reads TGTGCCATCAGTGTAGTGGTCGGAGGGGGTGATGGCTACACCTTC. This codes for CAISVVVGGGDGYTF.

This clonotype was seen a handful of times. It is likely a read error, because the conserved phenylalanine at the end of the CDR3 is missing. The rearrangement uses TRBV12-3 or TRBV12-4 and TRBJ2-5; the match to TRBD2 covers 7 bases. This CDR3 spans 14 amino acids. Unmatched junction bases numbered 3, after V lost 0 bases and J lost 5 bases. CDR3 DNA sequence: TGTGCCAGCAGTTTAGCGGGGGGGGAGGAGACCCAGTACATC. This sequence encodes CASSLAGGEETQYI.

The rearrangement joins TRBV4-3 to TRBJ1-6; 12 positions agree with TRBD1. Trimming removed 5 bases from V and 8 bases from J; junction bases left unmatched: 10. This CDR3 has 17 residues. Germline loops: CDR1 LGHNA, CDR2 YSLEER. The CDR3 nucleotides are TGCGCCAGCAGCAGGGACAGGGGGCCCGTTGTGGATTCACCCCTCCACTTT. Protein product: CASSRDRGPVVDSPLHF.

This clonotype was seen only a few times. The V and J genes are TRBV7-2 and TRBJ2-3; 12 bases are shared with TRBD2. CDR1 SGHTA and CDR2 FQGNSA come from the germline V gene. V gave up 6 bases and J gave up 4 bases; unmatched junction bases: 8. There are 16 residues in the CDR3. This CDR3 is CASRKTSGGVADTQYF. As DNA, the CDR3 is TGTGCCAGCAGGAAGACTAGCGGGGGAGTCGCAGATACGCAGTATTTT.

This clonotype was detected only a few times. The chain links TRBV21-1 to TRBJ1-4. TRBV21-1 is a documented pseudogene. The CDR3 is made up of 13 amino acids. CDR3: CASSKAKENKLFF. The CDR3 DNA reads as TGTGCCAGCAGCAAAGCGAAGGAAAATAAACTGTTTTTT.

This clonotype occurred many times. V usage is TRBV7-2 and J usage is TRBJ2-2, with unresolved D. V was clipped by 2 bases and J by 5 bases, with 9 bases between them. The length of the CDR3 is 14 residues. The V gene's germline CDR1 is SGHTA and CDR2 FQGNSA. The CDR3, as DNA: TGTGCCAGCAGCTTATTTAAGGGAACCGGGGAGCTGTTTTTT. Amino acid sequence: CASSLFKGTGELFF.

This clonotype was seen ten or more times. V usage is TRBV6-5 and J usage is TRBJ2-3, with 9 bases that match TRBD1. CDR3 length: 16 amino acids. The ends lost 5 bases at V and 1 base at J; junction bases unmatched: 7. Looked up from germline, CDR1 is MNHEY and CDR2 is SVGAGI. The CDR3 bases are TGTGCCAGCAGTAGGACAGGGGTGCTACGCACAGATACGCAGTATTTT. It is translated as CASSRTGVLRTDTQYF.

V and J are TRBV6-5 and TRBJ2-3, with TRBD1 identical over 10 bases. The CDR3 runs to 14 residues. The V and J ends lost 4 bases and 8 bases, in that order; junction bases with no gene match: 6. Germline V gives CDR1 MNHEY, CDR2 SVGAGI. Here the CDR3 DNA reads TGTGCCAGCAGTTCGGGACAGGGGCTAGGTACGCAGTATTTT. This gives the protein CASSSGQGLGTQYF.

This clonotype has only a few counts. V is TRBV15 and J is TRBJ1-1; D perhaps matches TRBD1 (6 bases). The CDR3 is 14 amino acids. CDR1 LNHNV and CDR2 YYDKDF come from the germline V gene (reference sequence). V was cut by 1 base and J by 5 bases, with 11 bases left in between. The CDR3 DNA reads TGTGCCACCAGCAGAGGCTATACAGGGACTGAAGCTTTCTTT. Residues: CATSRGYTGTEAFF.

The chain has TRBV6-1 and TRBJ1-5, with 9 bases lining up with TRBD1. The V gene end was trimmed by 7 bases and the J gene end by 5 bases; junction bases not matched to a gene: 6. The CDR3 spans 14 residues. The germline V gene encodes CDR1 MNHNS and CDR2 SASEGT. The CDR3 DNA reads TGTGCCAGCATATCGGGACAGGGCGATCAGCCCCAGCATTTT. Translation: CASISGQGDQPQHF.

This clonotype has at least ten counts. The genes are TRBV20-1 and TRBJ2-7; D may correspond to TRBD1 or TRBD2 (6 bases each). CDR1 and CDR2 (germline): DFQATT, SNEGSKA (reference sequence). Trimming removed 0 bases at V and 4 bases at J, with 16 bases between. The CDR3 contains 15 residues. The CDR3 protein is CSARDFSGAAYEQYF. The CDR3 DNA reads as TGCAGTGCTAGAGATTTTTCGGGGGCTGCGTACGAGCAGTACTTC.

This clonotype turned up a few times. The CDR3 sequence is CASSHSRETQYF. CDR3 nucleotide sequence: TGTGCCAGCAGCCACTCGAGGGAGACCCAGTACTTC. The rearrangement joins TRBV3-1 to TRBJ2-5; no definite D call. Germline V gene sequence: CDR1 LGHDT, CDR2 YNNKEL (reference sequence). V gave up 3 bases and J gave up 5 bases, with 7 bases separating them. The CDR3 length is 12 residues.

Many counts were recorded for this clonotype. The J gene is TRBJ1-2, the V gene TRBV29-1, with D possibly matching TRBD1 (6 bases). Germline V CDR1 and CDR2: SQVTM, ANQGSEA. The V end lost 0 bases, the J end lost 4 bases, and 12 bases lay between the germline ends. This CDR3 spans 14 amino acids. In DNA, the CDR3 is TGCAGCGTTGAAGATCCAGGGGCGAGCTATGGCTACACCTTC. Translated, it gives CSVEDPGASYGYTF.

This clonotype was found a few times. The chain employs TRBV6-6 and TRBJ1-2; possibly TRBD1 for D (5 bases). The CDR3 consists of 15 residues. Germline-derived CDR1 and CDR2 are MNHNY and SVGAGI (reference sequence). V dropped 4 bases and J dropped 3 bases, with 15 bases sitting between them. This CDR3 reads CASSWRQGEYYGYTF. CDR3 DNA: TGTGCCAGCAGTTGGCGGCAGGGAGAGTACTATGGCTACACCTTC.

The chain is built from TRBV7-2 and TRBJ2-5; TRBD1 matches at 8 bases. Germline V gene data show CDR1 as SGHTA and CDR2 as FQGNSA. CDR3 length: 16 residues. Trimming at V came to 1 base and at J to 5 bases, leaving 9 bases not matched to a gene. CDR3 in amino acids: CASSLGGRGQGETQYF. DNA for the CDR3: TGTGCCAGCAGCTTAGGCGGCAGGGGGCAAGGGGAGACCCAGTACTTC.

This clonotype was recorded at least ten times. The rearrangement joins TRBV6-5 to TRBJ2-5, with 8 positions matching TRBD1. The germline gives CDR1 MNHEY, CDR2 SVGAGI. V dropped 7 bases and J dropped 7; count of bases not matched to a gene: 14. CDR3 length: 15 residues. CDR3 DNA sequence: TGTGCCAGCACTCTCCGGTCAGGGGGCCCTGGGACCCAGTACTTC. Its translation is CASTLRSGGPGTQYF.